The sequence of this TCR beta chain was determined in a study of regulatory and conventional T cells in RAG deficiency. Overall study findings and caveats: Omenn patients showed >85% Treg-Tconv overlap and shorter CDR3 lengths.

Between the trimmed V and J ends, which lost 1 base and 4 bases, there was a span of 7 bases. The CDR3 covers 13 residues. Germline-derived CDR1 and CDR2 are LNHNV and YYDKDF (reference sequence). Blood CD4+ CD25-low CD127-high conventional T cells supplied the genomic DNA template. Concerning this clone itself: Its antigen is not identified.

The data were produced by immunoSEQ multiplex PCR, yet TCRdb's version contains in-frame clones alone and is incomplete. In the table there are roughly 34,000 clones, about 75% of which are singletons. The same specimen was also included in a second study, on regulatory T cells. As reported in that work: Primers: 52 TRBV forward and 13 TRBJ reverse.

Sequenced: CD4+ effector T cells sorted from blood. This sequence originates from a human donor in good health. The chain joins TRBV15 to TRBJ1-1; D gene ambiguous. The CDR3 here is CATSRAPSTEAFF. The CDR3 DNA sequence: TGTGCCACCAGCAGAGCGCCAAGCACTGAAGCTTTCTTT.